This T cell receptor beta chain was captured by sequencing in a study of T cell responses to AZD1222 COVID-19 vaccine. Only in-frame clones appear in the TCRdb table, and some are missing; sequencing was by immunoSEQ multiplex PCR. The sample lists about 110,000 clones; 65% to 85% were seen once. For this clone: The antigen is undetermined.

Study findings and constraints: Donors were largely white British and mainly female; clonal diversity was possibly underestimated. CD4 TCRs covered the whole spike, strongest at regions 160-218 and 743-854.

The sequencing here drew on peripheral blood, taken on day 0 of AZD1222 vaccination. This TCR derives from an adult in good health.

CDR3 bases: TGTGCCAGCAGCCCCCAGAGAATTAGGGCAGGGGACTATGGCTACACCTTC. This translates into CASSPQRIRAGDYGYTF. The chain combines TRBV11-2 with TRBJ1-2; a weak D match, TRBD1 (6 bases). Trimming took 5 bases from V and 3 from J, leaving 22 bases between them. This CDR3 contains 17 residues. CDR1 is SGHAT, CDR2 FQNNGV, per germline.